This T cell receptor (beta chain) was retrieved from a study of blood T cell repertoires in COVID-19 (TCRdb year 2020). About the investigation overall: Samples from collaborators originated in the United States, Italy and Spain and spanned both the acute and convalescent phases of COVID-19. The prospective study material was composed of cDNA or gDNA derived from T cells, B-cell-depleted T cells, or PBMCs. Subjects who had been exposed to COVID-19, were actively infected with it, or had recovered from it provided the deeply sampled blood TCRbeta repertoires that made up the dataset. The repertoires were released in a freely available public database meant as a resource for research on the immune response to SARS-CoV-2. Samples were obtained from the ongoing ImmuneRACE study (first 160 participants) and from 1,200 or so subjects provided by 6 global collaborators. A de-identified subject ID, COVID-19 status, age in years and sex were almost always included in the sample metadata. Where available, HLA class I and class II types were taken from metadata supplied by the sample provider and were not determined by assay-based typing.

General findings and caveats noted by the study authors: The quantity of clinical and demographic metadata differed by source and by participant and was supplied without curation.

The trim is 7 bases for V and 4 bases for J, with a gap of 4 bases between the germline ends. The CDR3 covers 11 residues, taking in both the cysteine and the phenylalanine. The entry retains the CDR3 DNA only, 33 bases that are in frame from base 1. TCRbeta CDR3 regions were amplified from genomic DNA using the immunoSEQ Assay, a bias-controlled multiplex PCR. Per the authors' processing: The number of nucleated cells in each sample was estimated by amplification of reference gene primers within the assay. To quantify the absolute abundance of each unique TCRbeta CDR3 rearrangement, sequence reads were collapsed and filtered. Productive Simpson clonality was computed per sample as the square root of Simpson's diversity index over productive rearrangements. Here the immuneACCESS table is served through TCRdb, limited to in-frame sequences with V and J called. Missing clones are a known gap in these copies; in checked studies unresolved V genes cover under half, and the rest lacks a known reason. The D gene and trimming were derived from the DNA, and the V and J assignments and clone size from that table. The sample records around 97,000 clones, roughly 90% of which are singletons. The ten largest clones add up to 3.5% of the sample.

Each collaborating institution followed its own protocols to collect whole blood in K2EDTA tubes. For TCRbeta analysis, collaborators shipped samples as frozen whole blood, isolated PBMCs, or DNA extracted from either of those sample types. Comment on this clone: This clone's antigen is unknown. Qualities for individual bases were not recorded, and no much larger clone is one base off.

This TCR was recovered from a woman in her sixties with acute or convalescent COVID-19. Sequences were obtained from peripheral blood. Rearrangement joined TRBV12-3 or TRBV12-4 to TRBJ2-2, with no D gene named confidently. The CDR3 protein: CASTFTGELFF. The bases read TGTGCCAGCACCTTCACCGGGGAGCTGTTTTTT.